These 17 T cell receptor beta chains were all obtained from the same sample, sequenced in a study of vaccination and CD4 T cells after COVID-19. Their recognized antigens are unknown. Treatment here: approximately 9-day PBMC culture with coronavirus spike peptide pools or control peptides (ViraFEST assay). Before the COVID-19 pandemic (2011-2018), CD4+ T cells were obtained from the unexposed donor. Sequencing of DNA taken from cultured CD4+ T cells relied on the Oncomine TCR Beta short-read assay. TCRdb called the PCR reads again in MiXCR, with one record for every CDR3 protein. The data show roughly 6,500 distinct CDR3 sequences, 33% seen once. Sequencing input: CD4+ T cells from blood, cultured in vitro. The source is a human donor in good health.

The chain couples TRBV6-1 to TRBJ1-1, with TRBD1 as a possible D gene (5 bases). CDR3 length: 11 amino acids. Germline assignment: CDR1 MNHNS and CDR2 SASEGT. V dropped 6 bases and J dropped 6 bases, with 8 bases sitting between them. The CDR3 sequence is CASSGGSEAFF. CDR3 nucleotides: TGTGCCAGCAGCGGGGGATCTGAAGCTTTCTTT.

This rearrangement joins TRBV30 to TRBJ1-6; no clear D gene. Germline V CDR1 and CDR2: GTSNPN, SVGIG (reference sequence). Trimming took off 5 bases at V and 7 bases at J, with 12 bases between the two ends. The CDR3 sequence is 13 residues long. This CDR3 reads CAWATSSNSPLHF. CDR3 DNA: TGTGCCTGGGCTACAAGCTCGAATTCACCCCTCCACTTT.

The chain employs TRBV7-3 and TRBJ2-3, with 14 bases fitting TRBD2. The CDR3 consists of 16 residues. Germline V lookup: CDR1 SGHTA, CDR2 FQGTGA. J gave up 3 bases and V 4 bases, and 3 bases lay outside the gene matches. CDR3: CASSSRLAGGTDTQYF. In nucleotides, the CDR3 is TGTGCCAGCAGCTCCAGACTAGCGGGGGGGACAGATACGCAGTATTTT. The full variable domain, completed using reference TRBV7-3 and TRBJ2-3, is GAGVSQTPSNKVTEKGKYVELRCDPISGHTALYWYRQSLGQGPEFLIYFQGTGAADDSGLPNDRFFAVRPEGSVSTLKIQRTERGDSAVYLCASSSRLAGGTDTQYFGPGTRLTVL.

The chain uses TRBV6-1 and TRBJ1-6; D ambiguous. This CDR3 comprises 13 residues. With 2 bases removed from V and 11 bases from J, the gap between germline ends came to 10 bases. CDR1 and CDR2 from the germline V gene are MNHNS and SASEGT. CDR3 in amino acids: CASSERSGAPLHF. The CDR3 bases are TGTGCCAGCAGTGAACGGTCCGGGGCACCCCTCCACTTT.

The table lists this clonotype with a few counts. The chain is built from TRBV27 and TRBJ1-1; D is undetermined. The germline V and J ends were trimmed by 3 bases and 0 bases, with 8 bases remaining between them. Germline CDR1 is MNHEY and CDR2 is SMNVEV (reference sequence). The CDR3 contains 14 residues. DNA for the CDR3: TGTGCCAGCAGTTTCTCGCCAATGAACACTGAAGCTTTCTTT. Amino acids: CASSFSPMNTEAFF.

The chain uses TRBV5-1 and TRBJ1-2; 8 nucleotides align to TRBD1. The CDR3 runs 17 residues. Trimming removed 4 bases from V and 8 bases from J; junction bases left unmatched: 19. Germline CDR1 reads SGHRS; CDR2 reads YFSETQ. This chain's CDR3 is CASSPGGVPGGAAGYTF. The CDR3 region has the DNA TGCGCCAGCAGCCCGGGAGGGGTGCCAGGGGGCGCGGCCGGCTACACCTTC.

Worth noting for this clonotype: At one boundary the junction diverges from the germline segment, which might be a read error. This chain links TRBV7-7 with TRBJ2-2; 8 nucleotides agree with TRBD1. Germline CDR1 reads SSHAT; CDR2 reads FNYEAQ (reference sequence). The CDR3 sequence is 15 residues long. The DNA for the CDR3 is TGTGCTAGCAGCCCCGGGACAGGCATCACCGGGGAGCTGTTTTTT. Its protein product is CASSPGTGITGELFF.

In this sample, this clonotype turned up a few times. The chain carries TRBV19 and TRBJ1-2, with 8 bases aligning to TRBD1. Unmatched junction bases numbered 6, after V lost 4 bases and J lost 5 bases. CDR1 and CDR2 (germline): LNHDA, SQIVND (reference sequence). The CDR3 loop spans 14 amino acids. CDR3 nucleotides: TGTGCCAGTAGTAATCCGGGACAGGAATATGGCTACACCTTC. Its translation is CASSNPGQEYGYTF. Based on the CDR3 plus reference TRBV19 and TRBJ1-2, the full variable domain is DGGITQSPKYLFRKEGQNVTLSCEQNLNHDAMYWYRQDPGQGLRLIYYSQIVNDFQKGDIAEGYSVSREKKESFPLTVTSAQKNPTAFYLCASSNPGQEYGYTFGSGTRLTVV.

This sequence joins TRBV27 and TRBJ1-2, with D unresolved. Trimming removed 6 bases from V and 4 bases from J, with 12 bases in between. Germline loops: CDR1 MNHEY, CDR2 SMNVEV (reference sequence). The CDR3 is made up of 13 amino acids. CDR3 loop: CASSPSAVYGYTF. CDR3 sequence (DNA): TGTGCCAGCAGCCCCTCGGCGGTCTATGGCTACACCTTC.

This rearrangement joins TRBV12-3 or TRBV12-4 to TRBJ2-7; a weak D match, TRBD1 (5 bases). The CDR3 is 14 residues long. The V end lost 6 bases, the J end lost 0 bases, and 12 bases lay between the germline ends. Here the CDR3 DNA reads TGTGCCAGCAGGATGACAGTTTCCTCCTACGAGCAGTACTTC. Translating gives CASRMTVSSYEQYF.

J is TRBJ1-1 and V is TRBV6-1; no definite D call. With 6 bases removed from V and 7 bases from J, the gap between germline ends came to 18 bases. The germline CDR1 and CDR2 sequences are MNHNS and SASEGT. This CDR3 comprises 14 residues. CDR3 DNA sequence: TGTGCCAGCAGCGGAACGGCGACCCAGGTTGAAGCTTTCTTT. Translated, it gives CASSGTATQVEAFF.

As DNA, the CDR3 is TGTGCCAGCAGTTCAGGGGGGGCTTTCTTT. Encoded protein: CASSSGGAFF. The chain employs TRBV2 and TRBJ1-1; 7 bases match TRBD1. V was clipped by 5 bases and J by 11 bases; unmatched bases: 2. Germline loops: CDR1 SNHLY, CDR2 FYNNEI. The CDR3 runs to 10 residues. Filled out from reference TRBV2 and TRBJ1-1, the complete variable domain reads EPEVTQTPSHQVTQMGQEVILRCVPISNHLYFYWYRQILGQKVEFLVSFYNNEISEKSEIFDDQFSVERPDGSNFTLKIRSTKLEDSAMYFCASSSGGAFFGQGTRLTVV.

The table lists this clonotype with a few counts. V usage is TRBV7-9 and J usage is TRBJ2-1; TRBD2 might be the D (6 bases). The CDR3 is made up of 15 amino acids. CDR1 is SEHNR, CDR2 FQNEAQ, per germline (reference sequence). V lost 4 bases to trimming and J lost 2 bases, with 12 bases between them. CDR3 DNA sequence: TGTGCCAGCAGCTGGGGGGACGGAACCTACAATGAGCAGTTCTTC. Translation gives CASSWGDGTYNEQFF.

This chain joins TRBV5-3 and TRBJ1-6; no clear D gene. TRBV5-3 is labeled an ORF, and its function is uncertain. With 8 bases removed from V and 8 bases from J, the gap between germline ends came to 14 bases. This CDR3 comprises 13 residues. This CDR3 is CASSSWRDSPLHF. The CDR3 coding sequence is TGTGCCAGCAGCAGCTGGCGGGATTCACCCCTCCACTTT.

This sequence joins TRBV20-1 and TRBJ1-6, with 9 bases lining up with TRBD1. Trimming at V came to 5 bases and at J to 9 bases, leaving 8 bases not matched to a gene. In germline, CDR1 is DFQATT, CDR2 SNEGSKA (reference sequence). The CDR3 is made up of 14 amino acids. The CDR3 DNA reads TGCAGTGCTGCACAGGGACAGGGAGGTTCACCCCTCCACTTT. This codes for CSAAQGQGGSPLHF.

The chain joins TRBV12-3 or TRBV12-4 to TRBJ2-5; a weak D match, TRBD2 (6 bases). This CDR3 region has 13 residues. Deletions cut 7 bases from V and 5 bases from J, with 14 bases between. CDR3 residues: CASTLWGEETQYF. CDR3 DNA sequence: TGTGCCAGCACCTTGTGGGGGGAGGAGACCCAGTACTTC.

The DNA for the CDR3 is TGTGCCAGCAGCTTAACTAGAAACAATGAGCAGTTCTTC. This encodes CASSLTRNNEQFF. This chain joins TRBV7-6 and TRBJ2-1; tentatively, D is TRBD2 (5 bases). The CDR3 loop spans 13 amino acids. V lost 2 bases to trimming and J lost 5 bases, with 7 bases between them. Germline V lookup: CDR1 SGHVS, CDR2 FNYEAQ.